This TCR beta chain was recovered during a study of cytomegalovirus exposure and HLA in healthy donors. Primers included in the PCR were 60 Vbeta and 13 Jbeta primers. The assay was immunoSEQ multiplex PCR, and TCRdb's table has in-frame clones only and misses some. The repertoire holds 36,000 or so clones, with 84% as singletons. The CDR3 totals 13 residues. Trimming left V 0 bases short and J 10 bases short, with 11 bases between. Germline V gene lookup returns CDR1 MNHEY and CDR2 SVGAGI. The sample taken for sequencing was PBMCs. This TCR came from a woman in her late teens or twenties in good health and CMV-seronegative. The J gene is TRBJ2-3, the V gene TRBV6-5, with D possibly TRBD2 on 5 matching bases. Here the CDR3 DNA reads TGTGCCAGCAGTTACTCTGCGGGCATTGCGCAGTATTTT. The encoded protein is CASSYSAGIAQYF.